The table lists the clone carrying this T cell receptor beta chain with a few counts. Its antigen is unidentified. CDR1 is DFQATT, CDR2 SNEGSKA, per germline (reference sequence). Losses at the gene ends were 6 bases for V and 2 bases for J; bases not matched to a gene: 11. There are 15 residues in the CDR3. The sample belongs to a study of T-cell reconstitution after alpha-beta-depleted transplantation in children. Findings and caveats of the study: T-cell counts and diversity were attributed mostly to newly produced T cells one year after transplant. Two months or so post-transplant, alpha-beta T cells reportedly derived from several hundred expanded graft clones. The high TCRbeta diversity at day 60 in some patients came from surviving recipient T cells and thymic progenitors.

Library preparation (for TCRbeta) was performed with unique molecular identifiers. From the PCR reads, TCRdb called clonotypes with MiXCR, one entry per CDR3 protein. The table has fewer than 1 million distinct CDR3 sequences, roughly 15% seen once. The TCR originated in a male patient younger than 18 who had a stem cell transplant for acute lymphoblastic leukemia, so the T cells may come from the graft donor. This chain joins TRBV20-1 and TRBJ2-3, with TRBD2 identical over 7 bases. The input for sequencing was PBMCs, mostly from graft donor cells, taken 360 days after TCRalphabeta/CD19-depleted stem cell transplant. The CDR3, as DNA: TGCAGTGCCACCCGACTAGCTTGGGACACAGATACGCAGTATTTT. It codes for CSATRLAWDTDTQYF.